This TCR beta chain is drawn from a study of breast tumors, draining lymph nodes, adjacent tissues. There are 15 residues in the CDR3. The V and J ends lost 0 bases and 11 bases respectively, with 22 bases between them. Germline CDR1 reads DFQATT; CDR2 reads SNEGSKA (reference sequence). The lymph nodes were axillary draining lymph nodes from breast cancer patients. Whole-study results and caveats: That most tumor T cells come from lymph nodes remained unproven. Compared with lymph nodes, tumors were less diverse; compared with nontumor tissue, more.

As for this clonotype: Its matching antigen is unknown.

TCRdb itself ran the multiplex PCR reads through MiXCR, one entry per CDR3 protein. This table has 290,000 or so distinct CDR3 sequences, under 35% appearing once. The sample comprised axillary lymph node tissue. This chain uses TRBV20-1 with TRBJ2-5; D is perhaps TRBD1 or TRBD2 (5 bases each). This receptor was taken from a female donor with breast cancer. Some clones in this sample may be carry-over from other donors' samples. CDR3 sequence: CSARDLEGYTGTQYF. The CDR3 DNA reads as TGCAGTGCTAGAGATCTAGAGGGGTACACAGGTACGCAGTACTTC.